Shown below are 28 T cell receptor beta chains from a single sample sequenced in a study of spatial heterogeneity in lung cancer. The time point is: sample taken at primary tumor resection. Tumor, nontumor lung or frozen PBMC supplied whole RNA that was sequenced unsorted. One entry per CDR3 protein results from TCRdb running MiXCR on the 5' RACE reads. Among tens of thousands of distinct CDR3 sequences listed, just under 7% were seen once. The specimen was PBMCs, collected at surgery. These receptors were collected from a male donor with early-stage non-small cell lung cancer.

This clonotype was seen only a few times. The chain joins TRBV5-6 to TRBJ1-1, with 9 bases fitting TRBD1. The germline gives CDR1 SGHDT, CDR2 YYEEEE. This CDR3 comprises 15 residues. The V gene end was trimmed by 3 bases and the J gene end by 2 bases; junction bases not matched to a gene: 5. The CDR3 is CASSYRDRVNTEAFF. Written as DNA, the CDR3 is TGTGCCAGCAGCTATAGGGACAGGGTTAACACTGAAGCTTTCTTT.

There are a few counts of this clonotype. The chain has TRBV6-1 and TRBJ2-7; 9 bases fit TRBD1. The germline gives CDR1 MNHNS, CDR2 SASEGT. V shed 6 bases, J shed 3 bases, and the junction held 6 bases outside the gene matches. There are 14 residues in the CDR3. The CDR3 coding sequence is TGTGCCAGCAGGGACAGGGGACGGAACTACGAGCAGTACGTC. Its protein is CASRDRGRNYEQYV.

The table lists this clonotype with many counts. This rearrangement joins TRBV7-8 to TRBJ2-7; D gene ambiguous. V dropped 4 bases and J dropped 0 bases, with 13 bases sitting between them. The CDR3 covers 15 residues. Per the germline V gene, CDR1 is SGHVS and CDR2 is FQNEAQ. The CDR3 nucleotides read TGTGCCAGCAGCTCACGTCCGGGTAGCTCCTACGAGCAGTACGTC. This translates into CASSSRPGSSYEQYV.

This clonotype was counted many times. The CDR3 coding sequence is TGTGCCAGCAGCCCCTCTAGGAGGGACGGGAACTATGGCTACACCTTC. This translates into CASSPSRRDGNYGYTF. The chain uses TRBV7-8 and TRBJ1-2; TRBD1 is a possible D gene (5 bases). Germline V gene data show CDR1 as SGHVS and CDR2 as FQNEAQ. V lost 5 bases to trimming and J lost 2 bases, with 18 bases between them. This CDR3 has 16 residues.

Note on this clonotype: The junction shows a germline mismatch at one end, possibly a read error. The CDR3 protein is CSVDGDGSYEQDF. CDR3 DNA: TGTAGCGTTGACGGGGACGGATCCTACGAGCAGGACTTC. The V and J genes are TRBV29-1 and TRBJ2-7; D assignment may be TRBD1 or TRBD2 (5 bases each). This CDR3 has 13 residues. Germline CDR1 is SQVTM and CDR2 is ANQGSEA.

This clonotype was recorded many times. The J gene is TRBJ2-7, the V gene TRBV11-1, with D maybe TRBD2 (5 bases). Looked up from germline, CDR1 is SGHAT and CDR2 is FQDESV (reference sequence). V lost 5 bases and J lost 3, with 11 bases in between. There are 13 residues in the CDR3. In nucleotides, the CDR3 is TGTGCCAGCAGCCTCTTTCGGGGCTACGAGCAGTACTTC. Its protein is CASSLFRGYEQYF. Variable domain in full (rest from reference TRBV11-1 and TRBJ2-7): EAEVAQSPRYKITEKSQAVAFWCDPISGHATLYWYRQILGQGPELLVQFQDESVVDDSQLPKDRFSAERLKGVDSTLKIQPAELGDSAMYLCASSLFRGYEQYFGPGTRLTVT.

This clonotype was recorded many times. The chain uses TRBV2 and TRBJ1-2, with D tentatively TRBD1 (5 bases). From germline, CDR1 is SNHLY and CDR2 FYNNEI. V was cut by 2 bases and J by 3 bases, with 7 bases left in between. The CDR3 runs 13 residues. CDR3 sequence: CASSERGYYGYTF. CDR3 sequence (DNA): TGTGCCAGCAGTGAACGGGGGTACTATGGCTACACCTTC.

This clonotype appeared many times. CDR3 sequence reads: CASSLATSGYTF. The CDR3 DNA reads TGTGCCAGCAGTCTGGCGACTAGTGGCTACACCTTC. The chain has TRBV12-3 or TRBV12-4 and TRBJ1-2; D not certain. The CDR3 contains 12 residues. V shed 5 bases and J shed 7 bases, with 11 bases lying between them.

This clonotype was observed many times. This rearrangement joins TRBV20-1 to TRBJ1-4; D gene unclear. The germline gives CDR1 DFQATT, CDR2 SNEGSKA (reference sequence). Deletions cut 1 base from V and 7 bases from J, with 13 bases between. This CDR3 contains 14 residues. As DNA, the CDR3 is TGCAGTGCTAGAGGATTGTATGAAGCTGAAAAACTGTTTTTT. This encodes CSARGLYEAEKLFF.

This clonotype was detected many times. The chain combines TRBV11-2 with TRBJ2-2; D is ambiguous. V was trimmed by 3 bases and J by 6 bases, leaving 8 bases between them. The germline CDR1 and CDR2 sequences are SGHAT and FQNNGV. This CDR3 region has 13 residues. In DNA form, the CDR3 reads TGTGCCAGCAGCTTTGGAGAGGCCGGGGAGCTGTTTTTT. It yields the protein CASSFGEAGELFF.

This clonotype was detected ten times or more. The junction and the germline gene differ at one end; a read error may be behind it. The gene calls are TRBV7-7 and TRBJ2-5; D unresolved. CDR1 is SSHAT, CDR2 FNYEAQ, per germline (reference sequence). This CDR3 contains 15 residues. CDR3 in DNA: TGTGCTAGCAGCTCCGGGCGAACTGCTCAGGAGACCCAGTACTTC. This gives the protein CASSSGRTAQETQYF.

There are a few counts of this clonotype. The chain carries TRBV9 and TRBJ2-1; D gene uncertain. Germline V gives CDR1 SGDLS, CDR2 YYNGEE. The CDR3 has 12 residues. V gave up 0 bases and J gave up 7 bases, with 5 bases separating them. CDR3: CASSVAGNEQFF. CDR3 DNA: TGTGCCAGCAGCGTAGCGGGTAATGAGCAGTTCTTC. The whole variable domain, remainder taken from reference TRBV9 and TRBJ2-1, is DSGVTQTPKHLITATGQRVTLRCSPRSGDLSVYWYQQSLDQGLQFLIQYYNGEERAKGNILERFSAQQFPDLHSELNLSSLELGDSALYFCASSVAGNEQFFGPGTRLTVL.

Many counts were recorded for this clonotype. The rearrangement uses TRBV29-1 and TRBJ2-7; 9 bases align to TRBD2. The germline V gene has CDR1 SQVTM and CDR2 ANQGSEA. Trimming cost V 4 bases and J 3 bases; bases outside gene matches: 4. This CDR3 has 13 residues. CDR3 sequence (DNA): TGCAGCGTTGGGATAGCGGGAGTCTACGAGCAGTACTTC. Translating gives CSVGIAGVYEQYF.

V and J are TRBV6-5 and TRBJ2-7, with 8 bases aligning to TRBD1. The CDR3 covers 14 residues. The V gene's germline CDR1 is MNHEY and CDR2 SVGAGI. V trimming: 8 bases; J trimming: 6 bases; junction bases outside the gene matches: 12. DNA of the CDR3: TGTGCCAGCTCTACAGGGGGTCACGGGGCCGAGCAGTACTTC. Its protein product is CASSTGGHGAEQYF.

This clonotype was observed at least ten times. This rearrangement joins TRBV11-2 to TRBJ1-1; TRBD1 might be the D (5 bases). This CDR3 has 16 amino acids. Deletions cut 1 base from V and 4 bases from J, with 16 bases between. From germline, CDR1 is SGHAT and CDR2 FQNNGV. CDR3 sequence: CASSLVREVLITEAFF. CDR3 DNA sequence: TGTGCCAGCAGCTTAGTCAGGGAAGTCCTCATCACTGAAGCTTTCTTT.

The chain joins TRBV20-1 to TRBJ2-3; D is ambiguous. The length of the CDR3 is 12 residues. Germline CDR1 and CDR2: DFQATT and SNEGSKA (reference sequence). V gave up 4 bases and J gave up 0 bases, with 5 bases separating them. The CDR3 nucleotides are TGCAGTGCTATGCCCAGCACAGATACGCAGTATTTT. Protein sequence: CSAMPSTDTQYF.

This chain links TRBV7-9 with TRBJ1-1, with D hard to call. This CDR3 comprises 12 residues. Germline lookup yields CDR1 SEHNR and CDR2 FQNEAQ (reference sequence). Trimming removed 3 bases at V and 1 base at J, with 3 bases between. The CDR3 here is CASSFENTEAFF. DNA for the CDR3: TGTGCCAGCAGCTTCGAGAACACTGAAGCTTTCTTT.

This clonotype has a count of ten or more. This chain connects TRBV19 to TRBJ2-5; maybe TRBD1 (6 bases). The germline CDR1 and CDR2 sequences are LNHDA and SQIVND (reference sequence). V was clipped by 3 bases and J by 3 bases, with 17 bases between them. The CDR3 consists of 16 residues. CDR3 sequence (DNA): TGTGCCAGTAGTATTTATCCCGGACAGAGTAAAGAGACCCAGTACTTC. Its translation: CASSIYPGQSKETQYF.

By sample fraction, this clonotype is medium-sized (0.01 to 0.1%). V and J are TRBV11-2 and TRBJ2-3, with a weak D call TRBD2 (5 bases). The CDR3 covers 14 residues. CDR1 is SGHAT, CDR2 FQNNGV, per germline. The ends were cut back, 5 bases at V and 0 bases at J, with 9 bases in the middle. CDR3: CASSPRASTDTQYF. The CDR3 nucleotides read TGTGCCAGCAGCCCGAGGGCTAGCACAGATACGCAGTATTTT.

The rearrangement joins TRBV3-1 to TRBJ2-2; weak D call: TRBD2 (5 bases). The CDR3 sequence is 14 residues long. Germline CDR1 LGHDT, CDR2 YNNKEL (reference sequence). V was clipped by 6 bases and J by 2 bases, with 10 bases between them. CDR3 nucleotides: TGTGCCAGCAGACGGACTCTAAACACCGGGGAGCTGTTTTTT. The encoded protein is CASRRTLNTGELFF.

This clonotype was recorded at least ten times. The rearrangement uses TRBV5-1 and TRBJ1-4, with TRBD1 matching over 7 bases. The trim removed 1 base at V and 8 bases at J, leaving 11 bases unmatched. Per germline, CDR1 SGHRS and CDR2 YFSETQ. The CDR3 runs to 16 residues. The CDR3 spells CASSLNWATGSEKLFF. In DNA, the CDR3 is TGCGCCAGCAGCTTGAATTGGGCGACAGGGAGCGAAAAACTGTTTTTT.

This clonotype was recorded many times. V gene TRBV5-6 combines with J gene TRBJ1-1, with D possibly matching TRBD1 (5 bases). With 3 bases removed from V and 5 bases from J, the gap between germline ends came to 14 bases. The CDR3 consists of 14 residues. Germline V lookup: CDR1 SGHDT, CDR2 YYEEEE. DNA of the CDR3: TGTGCCAGCAGCTGGGGTCCCGGGGGTACTGAAGCTTTCTTT. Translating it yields CASSWGPGGTEAFF.

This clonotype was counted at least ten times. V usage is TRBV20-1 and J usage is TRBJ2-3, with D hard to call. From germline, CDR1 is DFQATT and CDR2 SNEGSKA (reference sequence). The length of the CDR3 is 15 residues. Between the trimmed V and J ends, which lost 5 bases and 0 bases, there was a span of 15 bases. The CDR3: CSAPSEKVSTDTQYF. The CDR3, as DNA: TGCAGTGCTCCCAGCGAAAAAGTGAGCACAGATACGCAGTATTTT.

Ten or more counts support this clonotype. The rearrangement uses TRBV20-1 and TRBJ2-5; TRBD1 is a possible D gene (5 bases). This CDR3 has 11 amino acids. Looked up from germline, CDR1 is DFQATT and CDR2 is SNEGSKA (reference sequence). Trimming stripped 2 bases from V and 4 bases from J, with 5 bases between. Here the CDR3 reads CSARRGETQYF. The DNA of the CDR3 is TGCAGTGCTAGAAGGGGAGAGACCCAGTACTTC.

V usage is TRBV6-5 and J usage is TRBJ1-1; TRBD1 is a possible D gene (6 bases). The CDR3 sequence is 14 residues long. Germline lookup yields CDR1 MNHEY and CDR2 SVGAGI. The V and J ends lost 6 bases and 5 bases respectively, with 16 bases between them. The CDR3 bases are TGTGCCAGCAGCCGCATCCAGGGGCGGACTGAAGCTTTCTTT. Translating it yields CASSRIQGRTEAFF.

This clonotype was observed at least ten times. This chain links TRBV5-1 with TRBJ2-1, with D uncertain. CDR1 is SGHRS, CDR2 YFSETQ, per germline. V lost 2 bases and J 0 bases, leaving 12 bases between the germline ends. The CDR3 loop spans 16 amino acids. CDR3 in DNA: TGCGCCAGCAGCTTAGACGGGCAGAGCTCCTACAATGAGCAGTTCTTC. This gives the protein CASSLDGQSSYNEQFF.

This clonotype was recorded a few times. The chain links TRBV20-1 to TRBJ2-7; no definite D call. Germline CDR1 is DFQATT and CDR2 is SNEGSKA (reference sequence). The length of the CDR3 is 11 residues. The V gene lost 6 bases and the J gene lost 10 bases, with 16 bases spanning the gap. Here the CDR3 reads CSARGPTYQYF. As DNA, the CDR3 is TGCAGTGCCCGCGGCCCGACTTATCAGTACTTC.

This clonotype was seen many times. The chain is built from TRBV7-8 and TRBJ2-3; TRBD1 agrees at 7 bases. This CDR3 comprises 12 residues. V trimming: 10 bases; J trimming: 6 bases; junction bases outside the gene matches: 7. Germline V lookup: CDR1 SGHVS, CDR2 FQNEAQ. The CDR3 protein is CATGQGEDTQYF. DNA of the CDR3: TGTGCCACGGGGCAGGGGGAGGATACGCAGTATTTT.